The source of this T cell receptor (beta chain) is a study of OX40 agonist ivuxolimab in advanced cancers. Study background: Patients were dosed intravenously with ivuxolimab at 0.01 to 10 mg/kg every 2 weeks. Having had anti-PD-1, anti-PD-L1 or anti-CTLA-4 therapy before was allowed, and about 42% had some. Three patients, one with hepatocellular carcinoma and two with cutaneous melanoma, achieved partial responses.

As regards this clone: No antigen is known for it.

General study points: Expanded clones belonging to CD8+ T cells outnumbered, on average, those of CD4+.

Profiled with immunoSEQ multiplex PCR; TCRdb holds only in-frame clones, not every one. The profile shows under 110,000 clones, just over 90% of them singletons. The V and J ends lost 4 bases and 7 bases respectively, with 17 bases between them. The CDR3 spans 15 residues. CDR1 is SGDLS, CDR2 YYNGEE, per germline. This chain links TRBV9 with TRBJ1-4; D perhaps matches TRBD1 (6 bases). The TCR was taken from an adult with an advanced solid tumor such as melanoma, head and neck, liver or kidney cancer. This specimen consisted of CD4+ or CD8+ T cells sorted from blood, obtained in a trial of the OX40 agonist ivuxolimab. The CDR3 DNA sequence: TGTGCCAGCAGCCCCTGGAGGGGGGGAGGTGAAAAACTGTTTTTT. Protein: CASSPWRGGGEKLFF.